This TCR beta chain comes out of a study of low-dose radiotherapy and immunotherapy resistance in tumors. Study information: The study delivered 0.5 Gy per fraction every 2 weeks to Cohort 1, totaling 6.5 Gy. On cycle 1 day 1, patients started four cycles of oral aspirin 300 mg daily.

The sample holds many counts of this clonotype. The V gene lost 3 bases and the J gene lost 4 bases, with 6 bases spanning the gap. The CDR3 sequence is 12 residues long. Per the germline V gene, CDR1 is MGHRA and CDR2 is YSYEKL. Time point of the sample: before trial treatment. Primers targeting TRAV and TRBV primed first-strand cDNA, covering alpha and beta chains. The TCRs were subjected to amplification over about 20 PCR cycles employing a constant-region primer in conjunction with a V-primer adapter. It was by in vitro transcription that isolated mRNA was amplified. TCRdb independently ran MiXCR on the reads; one entry per CDR3 protein. Counted here are tens of thousands of distinct CDR3 sequences, 15% to 20% occurring once; the ten biggest clones make up 2.8%.

This TCR was recovered from a male donor with prostate cancer. The chain recombines TRBV4-1 with TRBJ1-2; perhaps TRBD1 as D (5 bases). The sequencing here drew on PBMCs, taken before treatment. The CDR3 region is CASSHDSYGYTF. The CDR3, as DNA: TGCGCCAGCAGCCACGACAGCTATGGCTACACCTTC.